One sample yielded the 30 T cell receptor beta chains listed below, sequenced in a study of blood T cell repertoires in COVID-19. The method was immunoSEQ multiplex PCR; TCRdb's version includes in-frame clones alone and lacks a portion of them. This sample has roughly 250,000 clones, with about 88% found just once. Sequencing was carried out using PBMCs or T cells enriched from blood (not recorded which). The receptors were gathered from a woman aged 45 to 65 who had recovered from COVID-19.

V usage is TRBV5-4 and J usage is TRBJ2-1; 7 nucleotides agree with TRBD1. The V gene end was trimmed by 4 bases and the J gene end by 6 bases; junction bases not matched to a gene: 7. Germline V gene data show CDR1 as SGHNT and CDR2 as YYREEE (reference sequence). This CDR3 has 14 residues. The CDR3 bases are TGTGCCAGCAGCCAGGGACAGACGGGCAATGAGCAGTTCTTC. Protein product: CASSQGQTGNEQFF.

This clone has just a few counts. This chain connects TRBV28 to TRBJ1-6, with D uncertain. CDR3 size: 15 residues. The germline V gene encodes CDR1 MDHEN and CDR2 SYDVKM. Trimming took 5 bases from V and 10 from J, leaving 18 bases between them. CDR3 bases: TGTGCCAGCAGTCCCATGGGATTCGGAGGGTCACCCCTCCACTTT. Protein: CASSPMGFGGSPLHF.

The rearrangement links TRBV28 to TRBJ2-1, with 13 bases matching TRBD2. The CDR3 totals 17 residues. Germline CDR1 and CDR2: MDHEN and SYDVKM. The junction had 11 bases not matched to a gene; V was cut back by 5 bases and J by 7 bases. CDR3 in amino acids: CASSAVPGTSGTNEQFF. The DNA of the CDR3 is TGTGCCAGCAGTGCAGTTCCCGGGACTAGCGGGACAAATGAGCAGTTCTTC.

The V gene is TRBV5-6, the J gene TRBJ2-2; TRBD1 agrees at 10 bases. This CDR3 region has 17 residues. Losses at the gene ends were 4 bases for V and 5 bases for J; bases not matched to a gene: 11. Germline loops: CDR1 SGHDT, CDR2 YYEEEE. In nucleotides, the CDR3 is TGTGCCAGCAGCCCGAGTCGGGGGACAGGGGTGACCGGGGAGCTGTTTTTT. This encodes CASSPSRGTGVTGELFF.

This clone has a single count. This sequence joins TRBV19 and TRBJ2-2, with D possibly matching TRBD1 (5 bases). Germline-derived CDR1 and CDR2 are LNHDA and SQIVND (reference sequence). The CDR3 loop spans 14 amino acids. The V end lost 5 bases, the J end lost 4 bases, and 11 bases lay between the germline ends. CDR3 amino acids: CASSPQATTGELFF. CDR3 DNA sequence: TGTGCCAGTAGTCCACAGGCAACCACCGGGGAGCTGTTTTTT.

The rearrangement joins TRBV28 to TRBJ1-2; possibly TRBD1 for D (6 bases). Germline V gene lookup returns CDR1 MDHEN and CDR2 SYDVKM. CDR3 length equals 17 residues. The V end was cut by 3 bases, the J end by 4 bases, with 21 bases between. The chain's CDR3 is CASSFIGGQGSFYGYTF. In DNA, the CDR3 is TGTGCCAGCAGTTTTATAGGCGGTCAGGGGTCATTCTATGGCTACACCTTC.

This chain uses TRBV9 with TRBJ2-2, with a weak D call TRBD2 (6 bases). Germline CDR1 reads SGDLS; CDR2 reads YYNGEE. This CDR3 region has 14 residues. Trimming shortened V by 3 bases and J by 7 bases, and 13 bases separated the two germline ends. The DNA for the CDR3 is TGTGCCAGCAGCGCGATTTTAGCGGACGGGGAGCTGTTTTTT. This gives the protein CASSAILADGELFF.

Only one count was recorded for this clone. CDR3: CASSLMSQRDKAFF. The CDR3 DNA reads TGTGCCAGCAGCTTGATGTCTCAGAGGGACAAAGCTTTCTTT. V usage is TRBV5-4 and J usage is TRBJ1-1; tentatively, D is TRBD1 (6 bases). The germline V and J ends were trimmed by 1 base and 9 bases, with 16 bases remaining between them. The CDR3 totals 14 residues. Germline V CDR1 and CDR2: SGHNT, YYREEE (reference sequence). Using reference TRBV5-4 and TRBJ1-1 for the parts outside the CDR3, the full variable domain is ETGVTQSPTHLIKTRGQQVTLRCSSQSGHNTVSWYQQALGQGPQFIFQYYREEENGRGNFPPRFSGLQFPNYSSELNVNALELDDSALYLCASSLMSQRDKAFFGQGTRLTVV.

The CDR3 is CASSSGTSGSRKGNEQFF. The CDR3 coding sequence is TGTGCCAGCAGTTCCGGGACTAGCGGGAGCCGCAAAGGGAATGAGCAGTTCTTC. The rearrangement joins TRBV27 to TRBJ2-1, with 14 bases aligning to TRBD2. The CDR3 is 18 amino acids. The V gene's germline CDR1 is MNHEY and CDR2 SMNVEV (reference sequence). V trimming: 4 bases; J trimming: 7 bases; junction bases outside the gene matches: 12.

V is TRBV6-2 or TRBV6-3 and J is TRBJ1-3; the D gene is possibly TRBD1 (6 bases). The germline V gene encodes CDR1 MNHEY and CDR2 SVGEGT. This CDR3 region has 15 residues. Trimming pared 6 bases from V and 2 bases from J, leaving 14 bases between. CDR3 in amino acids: CASSIQGKTGNTIYF. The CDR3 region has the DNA TGTGCCAGCAGCATACAGGGTAAAACTGGAAACACCATATATTTT.

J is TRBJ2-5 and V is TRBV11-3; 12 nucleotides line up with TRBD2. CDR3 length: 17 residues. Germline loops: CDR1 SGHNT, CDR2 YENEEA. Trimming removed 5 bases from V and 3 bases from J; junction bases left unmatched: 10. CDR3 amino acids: CASSPGTSGLYEETQYF. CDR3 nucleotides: TGTGCCAGCAGCCCCGGGACTAGCGGGCTATACGAAGAGACCCAGTACTTC.

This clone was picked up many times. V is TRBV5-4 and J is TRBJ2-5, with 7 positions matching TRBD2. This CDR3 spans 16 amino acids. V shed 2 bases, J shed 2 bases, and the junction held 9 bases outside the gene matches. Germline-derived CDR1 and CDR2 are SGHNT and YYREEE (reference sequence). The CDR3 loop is CASSFMGGPDQETQYF. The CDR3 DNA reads TGTGCCAGCAGCTTTATGGGAGGGCCGGATCAAGAGACCCAGTACTTC. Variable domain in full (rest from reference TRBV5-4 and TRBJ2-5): ETGVTQSPTHLIKTRGQQVTLRCSSQSGHNTVSWYQQALGQGPQFIFQYYREEENGRGNFPPRFSGLQFPNYSSELNVNALELDDSALYLCASSFMGGPDQETQYFGPGTRLLVL.

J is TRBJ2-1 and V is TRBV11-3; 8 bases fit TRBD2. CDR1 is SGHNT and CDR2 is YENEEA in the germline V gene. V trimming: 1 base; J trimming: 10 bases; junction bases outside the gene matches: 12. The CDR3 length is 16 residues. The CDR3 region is CASSLGSGTSAPEQFF. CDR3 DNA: TGTGCCAGCAGCTTAGGGTCCGGGACTAGTGCTCCGGAGCAGTTCTTC.

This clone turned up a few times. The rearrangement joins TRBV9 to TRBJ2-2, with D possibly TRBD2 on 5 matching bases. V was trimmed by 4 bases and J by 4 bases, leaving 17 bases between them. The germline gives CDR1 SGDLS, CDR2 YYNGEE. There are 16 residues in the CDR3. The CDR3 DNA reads TGTGCCAGCAGCCAAAAGTCCCAGCGGCCCACCGGGGAGCTGTTTTTT. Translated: CASSQKSQRPTGELFF.

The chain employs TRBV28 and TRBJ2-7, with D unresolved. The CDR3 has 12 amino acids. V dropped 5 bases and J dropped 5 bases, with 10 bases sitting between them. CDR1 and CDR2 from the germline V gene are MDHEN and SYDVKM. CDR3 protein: CASSPTLHEQYF. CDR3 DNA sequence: TGTGCCAGCAGTCCTACTTTACACGAGCAGTACTTC.

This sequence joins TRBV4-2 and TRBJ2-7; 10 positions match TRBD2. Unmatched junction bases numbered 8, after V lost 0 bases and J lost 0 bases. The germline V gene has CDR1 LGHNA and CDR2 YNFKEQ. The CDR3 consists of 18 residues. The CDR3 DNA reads TGTGCCAGCAGCCAAGAGGCTAGCGGGGGCCCTTTCTCCTACGAGCAGTACTTC. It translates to CASSQEASGGPFSYEQYF.

The CDR3 bases are TGTGCCAGCAGCTTACGGGGACAGGGGGACGGGGAGCTGTTTTTT. This codes for CASSLRGQGDGELFF. The gene calls are TRBV11-2 and TRBJ2-2; 11 nucleotides align to TRBD1. Losses at the gene ends were 2 bases for V and 7 bases for J; bases not matched to a gene: 3. The V gene's germline CDR1 is SGHAT and CDR2 FQNNGV. There are 15 residues in the CDR3. Looking up the rest from reference TRBV11-2 and TRBJ2-2 gives the full variable domain: EAGVAQSPRYKIIEKRQSVAFWCNPISGHATLYWYQQILGQGPKLLIQFQNNGVVDDSQLPKDRFSAERLKGVDSTLKIQPAKLEDSAVYLCASSLRGQGDGELFFGEGSRLTVL.

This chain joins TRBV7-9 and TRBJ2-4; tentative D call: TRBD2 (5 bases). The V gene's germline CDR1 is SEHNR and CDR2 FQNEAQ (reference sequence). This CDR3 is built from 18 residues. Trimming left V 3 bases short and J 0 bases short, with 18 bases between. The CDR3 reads CASSLDIGGLLAKNIQYF. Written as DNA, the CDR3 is TGTGCCAGCAGCTTGGATATTGGAGGATTACTAGCCAAAAACATTCAGTACTTC.

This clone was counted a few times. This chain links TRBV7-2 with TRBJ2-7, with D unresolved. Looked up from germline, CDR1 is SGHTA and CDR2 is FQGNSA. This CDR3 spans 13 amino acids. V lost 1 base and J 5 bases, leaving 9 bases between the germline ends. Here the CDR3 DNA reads TGTGCCAGCAGCTTAGGTCCGCGAGACGAGCAGTACTTC. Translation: CASSLGPRDEQYF.

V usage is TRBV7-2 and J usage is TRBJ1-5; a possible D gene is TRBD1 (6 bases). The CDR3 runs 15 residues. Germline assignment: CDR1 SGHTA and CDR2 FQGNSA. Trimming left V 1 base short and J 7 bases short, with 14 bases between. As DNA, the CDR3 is TGTGCCAGCAGCTTAGATGGGACAAGACGGCAGCCCCAGCATTTT. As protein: CASSLDGTRRQPQHF.

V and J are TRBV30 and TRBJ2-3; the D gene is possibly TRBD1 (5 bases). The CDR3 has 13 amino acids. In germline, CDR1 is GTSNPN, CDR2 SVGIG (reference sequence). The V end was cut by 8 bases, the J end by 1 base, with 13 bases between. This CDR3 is CAVTQGGTDTQYF. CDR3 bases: TGTGCCGTAACGCAGGGTGGCACAGATACGCAGTATTTT.

The CDR3 DNA reads TGTGCCAGCAGCTTAGATACGGGAAGGGATGAGCAGTTCTTC. Its protein is CASSLDTGRDEQFF. The genes are TRBV7-3 and TRBJ2-1, with a weak D call TRBD2 (5 bases). Trimming removed 2 bases from V and 8 bases from J, with 13 bases in between. CDR3 size: 14 residues. Looked up from germline, CDR1 is SGHTA and CDR2 is FQGTGA.

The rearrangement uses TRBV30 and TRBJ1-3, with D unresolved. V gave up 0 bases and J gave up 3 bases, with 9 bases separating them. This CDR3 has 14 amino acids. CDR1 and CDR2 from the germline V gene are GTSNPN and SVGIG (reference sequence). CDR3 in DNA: TGTGCCTGGAGTGTATTATCTTTTGGAAACACCATATATTTT. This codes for CAWSVLSFGNTIYF.

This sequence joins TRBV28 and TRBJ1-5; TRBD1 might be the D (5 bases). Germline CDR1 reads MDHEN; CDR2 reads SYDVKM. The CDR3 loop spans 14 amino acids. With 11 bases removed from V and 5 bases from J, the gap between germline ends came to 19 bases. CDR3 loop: CAVQGQGSHQPQHF. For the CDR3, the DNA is TGTGCCGTCCAAGGCCAGGGTTCCCATCAGCCCCAGCATTTT.

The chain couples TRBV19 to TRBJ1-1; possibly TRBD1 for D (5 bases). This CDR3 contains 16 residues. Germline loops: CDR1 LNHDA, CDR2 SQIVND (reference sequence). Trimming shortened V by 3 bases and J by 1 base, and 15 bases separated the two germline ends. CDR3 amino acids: CASSIQRGATNTEAFF. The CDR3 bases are TGTGCCAGTAGTATTCAGCGGGGCGCCACGAACACTGAAGCTTTCTTT. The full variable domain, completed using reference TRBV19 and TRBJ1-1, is DGGITQSPKYLFRKEGQNVTLSCEQNLNHDAMYWYRQDPGQGLRLIYYSQIVNDFQKGDIAEGYSVSREKKESFPLTVTSAQKNPTAFYLCASSIQRGATNTEAFFGQGTRLTVV.

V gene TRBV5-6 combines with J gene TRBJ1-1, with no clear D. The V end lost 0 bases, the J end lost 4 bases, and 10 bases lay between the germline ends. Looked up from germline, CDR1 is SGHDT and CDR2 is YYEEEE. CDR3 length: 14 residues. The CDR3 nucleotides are TGTGCCAGCAGCTTGGGGGCGAAAAGCACTGAAGCTTTCTTT. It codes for CASSLGAKSTEAFF.

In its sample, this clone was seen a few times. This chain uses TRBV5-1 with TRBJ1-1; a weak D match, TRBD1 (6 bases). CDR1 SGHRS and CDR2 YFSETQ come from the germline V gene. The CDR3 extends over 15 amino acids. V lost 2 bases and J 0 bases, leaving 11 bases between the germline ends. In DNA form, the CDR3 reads TGCGCCAGCAGCTTAACAGGGTCGGTGAACACTGAAGCTTTCTTT. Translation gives CASSLTGSVNTEAFF.

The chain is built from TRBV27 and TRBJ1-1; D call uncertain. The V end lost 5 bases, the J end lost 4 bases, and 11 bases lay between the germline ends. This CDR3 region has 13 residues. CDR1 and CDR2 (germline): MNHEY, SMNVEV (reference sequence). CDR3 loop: CASSPTVGTEAFF. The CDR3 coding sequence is TGTGCCAGCAGTCCAACAGTAGGCACTGAAGCTTTCTTT.

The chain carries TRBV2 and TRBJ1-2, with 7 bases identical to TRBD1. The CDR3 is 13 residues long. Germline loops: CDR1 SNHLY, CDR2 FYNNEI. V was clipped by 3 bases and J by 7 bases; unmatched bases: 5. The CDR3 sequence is CASSDEGASGYTF. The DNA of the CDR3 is TGTGCCAGCAGTGACGAGGGGGCCAGTGGCTACACCTTC. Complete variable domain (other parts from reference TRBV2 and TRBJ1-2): EPEVTQTPSHQVTQMGQEVILRCVPISNHLYFYWYRQILGQKVEFLVSFYNNEISEKSEIFDDQFSVERPDGSNFTLKIRSTKLEDSAMYFCASSDEGASGYTFGSGTRLTVV.

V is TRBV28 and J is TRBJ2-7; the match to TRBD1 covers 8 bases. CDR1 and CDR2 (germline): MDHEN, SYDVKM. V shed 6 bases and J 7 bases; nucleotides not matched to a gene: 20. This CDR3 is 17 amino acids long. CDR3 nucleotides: TGTGCCAGCAGCCCGGGACAGGACTTATCCCCTACGTATGAGCAGTACTTC. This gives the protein CASSPGQDLSPTYEQYF.